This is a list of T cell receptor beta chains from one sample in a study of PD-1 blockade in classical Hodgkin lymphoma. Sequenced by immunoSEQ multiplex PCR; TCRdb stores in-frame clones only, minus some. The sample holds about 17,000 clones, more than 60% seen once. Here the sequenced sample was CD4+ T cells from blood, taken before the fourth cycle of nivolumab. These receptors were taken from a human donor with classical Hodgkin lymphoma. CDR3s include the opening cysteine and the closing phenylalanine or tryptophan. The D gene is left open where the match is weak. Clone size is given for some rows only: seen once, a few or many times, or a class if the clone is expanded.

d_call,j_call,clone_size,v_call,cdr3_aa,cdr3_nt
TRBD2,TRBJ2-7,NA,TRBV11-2,CASSRWTSVLSYEQYF,TGTGCCAGCAGCAGATGGACTAGCGTCCTCTCCTACGAGCAGTACTTC
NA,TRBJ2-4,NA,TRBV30,CAWSALAKNIQYF,TGTGCCTGGAGTGCACTAGCCAAAAACATTCAGTACTTC
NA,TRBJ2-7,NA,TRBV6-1,CASSVGPSYEQYF,TGTGCCAGCAGTGTTGGTCCCTCCTACGAGCAGTACTTC
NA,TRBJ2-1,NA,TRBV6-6,CASSAGGSYNEQFF,TGTGCCAGCAGTGCCGGGGGTTCCTACAATGAGCAGTTCTTC
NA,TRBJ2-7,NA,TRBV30,CAWSEDTGNEQYF,TGTGCCTGGAGTGAGGACACCGGGAACGAGCAGTACTTC
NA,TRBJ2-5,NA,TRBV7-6,CASSGTILYQETQYF,TGTGCCAGCAGCGGAACTATTCTGTACCAAGAGACCCAGTACTTC
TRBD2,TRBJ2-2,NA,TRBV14,CASSQDPASGIPGELFF,TGTGCCAGCAGCCAAGATCCGGCTAGCGGGATTCCCGGGGAGCTGTTTTTT
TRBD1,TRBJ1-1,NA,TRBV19,CASRRTGENTEAFF,TGTGCCAGTAGGAGGACAGGAGAAAACACTGAAGCTTTCTTT
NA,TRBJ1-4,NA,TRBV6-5,CASRLDSNEKLFF,TGTGCCAGCAGGCTGGACAGTAATGAAAAACTGTTTTTT
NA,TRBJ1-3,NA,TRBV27,CASSFGGNGNTIYF,TGTGCCAGCAGTTTTGGGGGTAACGGAAACACCATATATTTT
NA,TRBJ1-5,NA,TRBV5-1,CASSLLGSLNQPQHF,TGCGCCAGCAGCTTGCTAGGGTCCCTCAATCAGCCCCAGCATTTT
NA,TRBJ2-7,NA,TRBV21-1,CASSKGMGLDGSYEQYF,TGTGCCAGCAGCAAAGGCATGGGACTAGACGGGTCCTACGAGCAGTACTTC
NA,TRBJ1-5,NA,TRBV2,CASSESGQPQHF,TGTGCCAGCAGTGAATCGGGTCAGCCCCAGCATTTT
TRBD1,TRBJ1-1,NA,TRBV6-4,CASIRGPGQGIMNTEAFF,TGTGCCAGCATTCGCGGACCGGGACAGGGGATAATGAACACTGAAGCTTTCTTT
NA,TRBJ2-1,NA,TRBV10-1,CASRRRGTAISYNEQFF,TGCGCCAGCAGGAGGCGGGGGACAGCCATCTCCTACAATGAGCAGTTCTTC
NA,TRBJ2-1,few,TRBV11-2,CASQVLPSYNEQFF,TGTGCCAGCCAGGTGTTGCCCTCCTACAATGAGCAGTTCTTC
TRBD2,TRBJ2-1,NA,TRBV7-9,CASGGLAGVLEQFF,TGTGCCAGCGGGGGACTAGCGGGAGTGCTTGAGCAGTTCTTC
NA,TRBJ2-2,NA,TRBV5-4,CASSQANTGELFF,TGTGCCAGCAGCCAGGCGAACACCGGGGAGCTGTTTTTT
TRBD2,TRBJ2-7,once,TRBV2,CASNPGGGNEQYF,TGTGCCAGCAACCCCGGGGGGGGGAACGAGCAGTACTTC